The rows below give T cell receptor beta chains drawn from one sample of a study of T cells in localized non-small cell lung cancer. Sequencing used immunoSEQ multiplex PCR; TCRdb keeps in-frame clones, though not all of them. The sample records over a thousand clones, more than 20% being singletons. Sequenced here: normal lung tissue next to the tumor, sampled before any cancer treatment. The receptors here all came from a female donor of 60 years or more with stage I lung adenocarcinoma. CDR3s include the opening cysteine and the closing phenylalanine or tryptophan. D genes are given only for firm matches. The listing skips clone size in some rows; elsewhere it reads once, few, many or a size class.

j_call,d_call,v_call,clone_size,cdr3_aa,cdr3_nt
TRBJ1-1,NA,TRBV29-1,NA,CSAQRASNTEAFF,TGCAGCGCCCAGAGGGCGTCGAACACTGAAGCTTTCTTT
TRBJ2-1,NA,TRBV29-1,NA,CSVATGPPTNEQFF,TGCAGCGTTGCTACAGGGCCGCCAACCAATGAGCAGTTCTTC
TRBJ1-3,TRBD1,TRBV11-3,NA,CASSFEGARGNTIYF,TGTGCCAGCAGCTTCGAGGGGGCGCGTGGAAACACCATATATTTT
TRBJ2-3,NA,TRBV9,few,CASSVAGDTQYF,TGTGCCAGCAGCGTAGCCGGGGATACGCAGTATTTT
TRBJ1-4,TRBD1,TRBV11-3,NA,CASSPGQGNEKLFF,TGTGCCAGCAGCCCCGGACAGGGCAATGAAAAACTGTTTTTT
TRBJ1-1,NA,TRBV9,NA,CASSPEQLMNTEAFF,TGTGCCAGCAGCCCAGAACAGTTAATGAACACTGAAGCTTTCTTT
TRBJ1-1,TRBD1,TRBV19,NA,CASSPGGYYMNTEAFF,TGTGCCAGTAGTCCAGGGGGCTATTACATGAACACTGAAGCTTTCTTT
TRBJ1-1,NA,TRBV11-3,NA,CASSSGSMNTEAFF,TGTGCCAGCAGCTCGGGTTCCATGAACACTGAAGCTTTCTTT
TRBJ2-1,NA,TRBV15,few,CASSLALRWRVVYNEQFF,TGTGCCAGCAGCTTAGCCCTCCGTTGGCGGGTGGTCTACAATGAGCAGTTCTTC
TRBJ2-7,NA,TRBV19,few,CASSSRTNTYEQYF,TGTGCCAGTAGTTCGAGGACAAATACCTACGAGCAGTACTTC
TRBJ1-1,NA,TRBV28,NA,CASSLQNTEAFF,TGTGCCAGCAGCTTACAGAACACTGAAGCTTTCTTT
TRBJ1-1,NA,TRBV11-3,NA,CASSPGGLNTEAFF,TGTGCCAGCAGCCCGGGAGGCCTGAACACTGAAGCTTTCTTT
TRBJ2-7,TRBD2,TRBV19,NA,CASSIDHSGNEQYF,TGTGCCAGTAGTATAGATCACAGCGGGAACGAGCAGTACTTC
TRBJ2-7,NA,TRBV18,NA,CASSPLRGAGWSHEQYF,TGTGCCAGCTCACCCCTCAGGGGCGCAGGTTGGTCCCACGAGCAGTACTTC
TRBJ1-2,NA,TRBV30,NA,CAWSVYRTNYGYTF,TGTGCCTGGAGTGTATACCGAACTAACTATGGCTACACCTTC
TRBJ2-1,NA,TRBV9,NA,CASSAPKGESYNEQFF,TGTGCCAGCAGCGCCCCAAAGGGCGAGTCCTACAATGAGCAGTTCTTC
TRBJ1-2,NA,TRBV11-3,NA,CASSRRAGTTANYGYTF,TGTGCCAGCAGCCGGAGGGCGGGGACAACAGCTAACTATGGCTACACCTTC
TRBJ2-1,TRBD1,TRBV11-3,medium-sized,CASSFFRTGRSYNEQFF,TGTGCCAGCAGCTTCTTCCGGACAGGCAGATCCTACAATGAGCAGTTCTTC
TRBJ1-5,NA,TRBV9,medium-sized,CASSSPTNDNQPQHF,TGTGCCAGCAGTTCCCCGACAAACGATAATCAGCCCCAGCATTTT
TRBJ1-5,NA,TRBV19,few,CATSAGGDRSNQPQHF,TGTGCCACCTCGGCCGGGGGGGATCGAAGCAATCAGCCCCAGCATTTT
TRBJ1-4,NA,TRBV30,NA,CAFKGGEKGEKLFF,TGTGCCTTTAAGGGAGGGGAGAAAGGGGAAAAACTGTTTTTT
TRBJ1-1,NA,TRBV29-1,NA,CSVEAVQGTTEAFF,TGCAGCGTTGAAGCTGTTCAGGGTACGACTGAAGCTTTCTTT
TRBJ2-2,NA,TRBV9,NA,CASSFGGTGELFF,TGTGCCAGCAGTTTCGGGGGAACCGGGGAGCTGTTTTTT
TRBJ2-7,NA,TRBV11-3,NA,CASSSSLAAYEQYF,TGTGCCAGCAGCTCCTCCCTAGCTGCCTACGAGCAGTACTTC
TRBJ1-1,NA,TRBV5-1,NA,CASSPLGGGGKNTEAFF,TGCGCCAGCAGCCCCCTGGGGGGTGGAGGGAAGAACACTGAAGCTTTCTTT
TRBJ2-6,NA,TRBV10-3,NA,CAISESGFSGANVLTF,TGTGCCATCAGTGAGTCAGGATTCTCTGGGGCCAACGTCCTGACTTTC
TRBJ1-1,NA,TRBV6-8,large,CASSQENTEAFF,TGTGCCAGCAGTCAGGAGAACACTGAAGCTTTCTTT
TRBJ2-7,NA,TRBV29-1,NA,CSAAPGGRFYEQYF,TGCAGCGCTGCCCCCGGGGGACGCTTCTACGAGCAGTACTTC
TRBJ2-2,NA,TRBV19,NA,CASDSLDTGELFF,TGTGCCTCGGACAGTTTGGACACCGGGGAGCTGTTTTTT
TRBJ1-2,TRBD1,TRBV18,large,CASSPQGAGHGYTF,TGTGCCAGCTCACCACAGGGGGCCGGTCATGGCTACACCTTC
TRBJ1-1,NA,TRBV29-1,few,CSVEEIPGGDAFF,TGCAGCGTTGAAGAAATTCCTGGCGGGGACGCTTTCTTT
TRBJ1-2,NA,TRBV11-3,NA,CASSLDPAGRNGYTF,TGTGCCAGCAGCTTAGACCCTGCGGGTCGAAATGGCTACACCTTC
TRBJ2-1,TRBD1,TRBV9,NA,CASSYSDRGLYNEQFF,TGTGCCAGCAGCTACTCCGACAGGGGGCTCTACAATGAGCAGTTCTTC
TRBJ2-2,NA,TRBV15,NA,CATSREKTGVAAGELFF,TGTGCCACCAGCAGAGAAAAGACGGGAGTAGCGGCCGGGGAGCTGTTTTTT
TRBJ1-2,NA,TRBV6-8,NA,CASRFSGINYGYTF,TGTGCCAGCCGATTTTCCGGGATCAACTATGGCTACACCTTC
TRBJ1-5,NA,TRBV4-1,large,CASSQGLGGEEMYNQPQHF,TGCGCCAGCAGCCAAGGCCTGGGAGGGGAGGAGATGTACAATCAGCCCCAGCATTTT
TRBJ1-3,NA,TRBV18,NA,CASSPSSPGNTIYF,TGTGCCAGCTCACCATCCTCGCCTGGAAACACCATATATTTT
TRBJ2-3,TRBD2,TRBV6-8,NA,CATERWAGETDTQYF,TGTGCCACAGAGAGGTGGGCGGGAGAGACCGATACGCAGTATTTT
TRBJ1-1,TRBD1,TRBV5-1,NA,CASSSTWTGANTEAFF,TGCGCCAGCAGCTCAACTTGGACAGGGGCGAACACTGAAGCTTTCTTT
TRBJ2-1,TRBD2,TRBV11-3,few,CASSQPLAGANNEQFF,TGTGCCAGCAGCCAACCCCTAGCGGGGGCCAACAATGAGCAGTTCTTC
TRBJ1-1,NA,TRBV30,NA,CAWSVLGMNTEAFF,TGTGCCTGGAGTGTATTGGGAATGAACACTGAAGCTTTCTTT
TRBJ2-2,TRBD2,TRBV29-1,NA,CSAGSGVNTGELFF,TGCAGCGCCGGAAGCGGGGTGAACACCGGGGAGCTGTTTTTT
TRBJ2-4,TRBD2,TRBV9,few,CASSVGSSGIAKNIQYF,TGTGCCAGCAGCGTAGGTAGTAGCGGGATTGCCAAAAACATTCAGTACTTC
TRBJ2-1,TRBD1,TRBV11-3,NA,CASSLDRAAYNEQFF,TGTGCCAGCAGCTTGGACAGGGCCGCTTACAATGAGCAGTTCTTC
TRBJ2-1,TRBD2,TRBV6-1,NA,CASSEAGTSGINSRNEQFF,TGTGCCAGCAGTGAAGCTGGGACTAGCGGGATCAATTCTCGGAATGAGCAGTTCTTC